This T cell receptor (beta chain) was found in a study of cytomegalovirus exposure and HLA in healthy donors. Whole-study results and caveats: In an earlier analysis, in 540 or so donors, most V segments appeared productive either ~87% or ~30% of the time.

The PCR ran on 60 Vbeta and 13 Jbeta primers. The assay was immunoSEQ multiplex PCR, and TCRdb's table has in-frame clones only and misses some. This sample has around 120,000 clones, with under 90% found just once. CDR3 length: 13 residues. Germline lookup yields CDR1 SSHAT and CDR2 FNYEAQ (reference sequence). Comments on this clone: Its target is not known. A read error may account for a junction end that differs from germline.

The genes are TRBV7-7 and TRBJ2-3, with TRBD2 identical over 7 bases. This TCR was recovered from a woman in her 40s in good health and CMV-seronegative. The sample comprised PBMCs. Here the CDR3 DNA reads TGTGCTAGCAGCCGGGAGGCTTGGGATACGCAGTATTTT. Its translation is CASSREAWDTQYF.